These T cell receptor beta chains were read from a single sample in a study of CD8 T cells in Susac syndrome. One entry per CDR3 protein, called by TCRdb with MiXCR from the immunoSEQ multiplex PCR reads. The table includes about 70,000 distinct CDR3 sequences, roughly 95% detected once. The sample was CD4+ T cells from PBMCs. Source of these receptors: a human donor with multiple sclerosis. Each CDR3 is given with its conserved first and last residue. D genes are given only for firm matches.

d_call	v_call	j_call	cdr3_nt	cdr3_aa
TRBD1	TRBV4-2	TRBJ2-7	TGTGCCAGCAGCCAAGACTCAGGGGGCGAGCAGTACTTC	CASSQDSGGEQYF
TRBD1	TRBV20-1	TRBJ1-6	TGCAGTGCCAGGACAGGGAAGGGAAATTCACCCCTCCACTTT	CSARTGKGNSPLHF
TRBD1	TRBV5-5	TRBJ2-6	TGTGCCAGCAGCCAGCGAACAGGGGGCGTCTTGTCTGGGGCCAACGTCCTGACTTTC	CASSQRTGGVLSGANVLTF
TRBD1	TRBV11-2	TRBJ1-1	TGTGCCAGCAGCGTCCCACAGGGGGCGAACACTGAAGCTTTCTTT	CASSVPQGANTEAFF
TRBD1	TRBV19	TRBJ2-7	TGTGCCAGTACCGAAACAGGGGGAGGACTCAGCAGCATCTACGAGCAGTACTTC	CASTETGGGLSSIYEQYF
TRBD2	TRBV7-2	TRBJ2-5	TGTGCCAGCAGTCTAACGGCTAGCGGGGGGATCCAAGAGACCCAGTACTTC	CASSLTASGGIQETQYF
TRBD1	TRBV2	TRBJ2-7	TGTGCCAGCAGTGGGGTGGTACAGGGGAGTAGGTACGAGCAGTACTTC	CASSGVVQGSRYEQYF
TRBD1	TRBV29-1	TRBJ1-2	TGCAGCGTAGAGGACAGGGCGTTATATGGCTACACCTTC	CSVEDRALYGYTF
TRBD1	TRBV4-2	TRBJ2-3	TGTGCCAGCAGCCAAGATCAAGGACAGGGGGCCGCAGATACGCAGTATTTT	CASSQDQGQGAADTQYF
.	TRBV27	TRBJ1-1	TGTGCCAGCGCGCGAAGGGGAAACACTGAAGCTTTCTTT	CASARRGNTEAFF